The 18 T cell receptor beta chains presented below share a single source sample, sequenced in a study of blood T cell repertoires in COVID-19. Clones were sequenced by immunoSEQ multiplex PCR, and TCRdb holds only the in-frame ones, with some missing. The repertoire holds approximately 300,000 clones, with roughly 90% as singletons. Sample: PBMCs or T cells enriched from blood (not recorded which). These receptor sequences come from a woman aged 30 to 39 who had recovered from COVID-19.

This rearrangement joins TRBV4-1 to TRBJ2-1, with no clear D. The CDR3 has 15 amino acids. Between the trimmed V and J ends, which lost 1 base and 0 bases, there was a span of 7 bases. Germline CDR1 and CDR2: MGHRA and YSYEKL. The CDR3 is CASSQAKSSYNEQFF. The CDR3 DNA reads as TGCGCCAGCAGCCAAGCCAAGAGCTCCTACAATGAGCAGTTCTTC.

The chain employs TRBV11-1 and TRBJ2-3; the D gene is possibly TRBD2 (5 bases). The V end was cut by 4 bases, the J end by 6 bases, with 17 bases between. There are 15 residues in the CDR3. The V gene's germline CDR1 is SGHAT and CDR2 FQDESV (reference sequence). In DNA form, the CDR3 reads TGTGCCAGCAGCTATAATGTCCGGGGTTACGATACGCAGTATTTT. Translation: CASSYNVRGYDTQYF.

The rearrangement joins TRBV5-1 to TRBJ1-6; tentatively, D is TRBD1 (6 bases). Germline V gives CDR1 SGHRS, CDR2 YFSETQ. This CDR3 comprises 16 residues. Trimming pared 4 bases from V and 8 bases from J, leaving 19 bases between. Here the CDR3 DNA reads TGCGCCAGCAGCCCGGTCCCGGACAGTTCTTATTCACCCCTCCACTTT. Encoded protein: CASSPVPDSSYSPLHF.

This chain uses TRBV4-3 with TRBJ1-1; weak D call: TRBD1 (5 bases). The ends were cut back, 1 base at V and 1 base at J, with 10 bases in the middle. Germline lookup yields CDR1 LGHNA and CDR2 YSLEER. The CDR3 has 15 residues. The CDR3, as DNA: TGCGCCAGCAGCCAAGGGGGCGGACGGAACACTGAAGCTTTCTTT. Amino acids: CASSQGGGRNTEAFF.

The genes are TRBV28 and TRBJ2-2, with no clear D. The CDR3 is 12 amino acids. The ends were cut back, 5 bases at V and 5 bases at J, with 6 bases in the middle. CDR1 is MDHEN and CDR2 is SYDVKM in the germline V gene. The CDR3 is CASSLPTGELFF. The DNA of the CDR3 is TGTGCCAGCAGTCTACCGACCGGGGAGCTGTTTTTT.

This clone showed up just once. The rearrangement uses TRBV2 and TRBJ2-1; 8 bases are shared with TRBD2. Losses at the gene ends were 7 bases for V and 3 bases for J; bases not matched to a gene: 5. CDR3 length: 14 residues. Germline CDR1 SNHLY, CDR2 FYNNEI. CDR3 loop: CASKERESYNEQFF. In DNA, the CDR3 is TGTGCCAGCAAAGAGCGGGAGAGCTACAATGAGCAGTTCTTC.

As for this clone: The junction departs from the called germline gene at one end, perhaps through a read error. V is TRBV5-1 and J is TRBJ2-4, with TRBD2 identical over 12 bases. There are 16 residues in the CDR3. Germline lookup yields CDR1 SGHRS and CDR2 YFSETQ. The CDR3, as DNA: TGCGCCAGCAGCTCGACCGGGATCTTGGGACTAGCGGGTAGTTGCTTC. It yields the protein CASSSTGILGLAGSCF. Looking up the rest from reference TRBV5-1 and TRBJ2-4 gives the full variable domain: KAGVTQTPRYLIKTRGQQVTLSCSPISGHRSVSWYQQTPGQGLQFLFEYFSETQRNKGNFPGRFSGRQFSNSRSEMNVSTLELGDSALYLCASSSTGILGLAGSCFGAGTRLSVL.

The J gene is TRBJ1-2, the V gene TRBV15; TRBD1 matches at 8 bases. Germline V CDR1 and CDR2: LNHNV, YYDKDF (reference sequence). Trimming at V came to 0 bases and at J to 9 bases, leaving 9 bases not matched to a gene. The CDR3 length is 15 residues. This CDR3 reads CATSRDLARGRSYTF. The CDR3 nucleotides are TGTGCCACCAGCAGAGATCTGGCCAGGGGGCGAAGCTACACCTTC.

The chain has TRBV11-3 and TRBJ2-5; maybe TRBD1 (6 bases). Germline values: CDR1 SGHNT, CDR2 YENEEA. V lost 1 base and J 5 bases, leaving 8 bases between the germline ends. CDR3 length equals 13 residues. CDR3 amino acids: CASSLGTVETQYF. Here the CDR3 DNA reads TGTGCCAGCAGCTTAGGGACAGTGGAGACCCAGTACTTC. Full variable domain (rest looked up from reference TRBV11-3 and TRBJ2-5): EAGVVQSPRYKIIEKKQPVAFWCNPISGHNTLYWYLQNLGQGPELLIRYENEEAVDDSQLPKDRFSAERLKGVDSTLKIQPAELGDSAVYLCASSLGTVETQYFGPGTRLLVL.

V and J are TRBV15 and TRBJ1-2, with a weak D call TRBD1 (5 bases). The CDR3 loop spans 14 amino acids. The V and J ends lost 1 base and 3 bases respectively, with 9 bases between them. Germline CDR1 LNHNV, CDR2 YYDKDF (reference sequence). CDR3 DNA: TGTGCCACCAGCAGAGGAGCAGGGCACTATGGCTACACCTTC. Protein: CATSRGAGHYGYTF.

The rearrangement links TRBV18 to TRBJ1-1, with a weak D call TRBD1 (5 bases). CDR3 length: 15 amino acids. The germline V gene encodes CDR1 KGHSH and CDR2 LQKENI. V lost 2 bases to trimming and J lost 7 bases, with 17 bases between them. The CDR3 protein is CASSPRSGHGDEAFF. In DNA, the CDR3 is TGTGCCAGCTCACCAAGGTCAGGGCATGGGGATGAAGCTTTCTTT.

This clone was seen more than once but under ten times. The V call is TRBV5-1, the J call TRBJ1-2, with TRBD1 matching over 7 bases. J gave up 4 bases and V 0 bases, and 3 bases lay outside the gene matches. The CDR3 runs 14 residues. Germline lookup yields CDR1 SGHRS and CDR2 YFSETQ. As DNA, the CDR3 is TGCGCCAGCAGCTTGGGGGACAGAAGCTATGGCTACACCTTC. Protein sequence: CASSLGDRSYGYTF.

The chain uses TRBV9 and TRBJ1-4; TRBD1 aligns across 8 bases. CDR3 length: 15 residues. Germline CDR1 and CDR2: SGDLS and YYNGEE. The trim removed 2 bases at V and 0 bases at J, leaving 0 bases unmatched. The CDR3 bases are TGTGCCAGCAGCGTGACAGGGGCAACTAATGAAAAACTGTTTTTT. This gives the protein CASSVTGATNEKLFF.

This chain connects TRBV4-2 to TRBJ2-1, with 9 bases aligning to TRBD2. V dropped 0 bases and J dropped 6; count of bases not matched to a gene: 6. Per the germline V gene, CDR1 is LGHNA and CDR2 is YNFKEQ. The CDR3 spans 16 residues. CDR3 loop: CASSQDLAGFANEQFF. CDR3 bases: TGTGCCAGCAGCCAAGATCTAGCGGGGTTCGCCAATGAGCAGTTCTTC.

The chain couples TRBV4-1 to TRBJ2-3; 10 bases agree with TRBD2. This CDR3 region has 16 residues. Trimming at V came to 2 bases and at J to 1 base, leaving 3 bases not matched to a gene. Germline V gene lookup returns CDR1 MGHRA and CDR2 YSYEKL. This chain's CDR3 is CASSQIAGGGTDTQYF. CDR3 DNA: TGCGCCAGCAGCCAAATAGCGGGGGGCGGCACAGATACGCAGTATTTT.

This sequence joins TRBV14 and TRBJ1-4; tentatively, D is TRBD1 (5 bases). This CDR3 comprises 16 residues. V was shortened by 0 bases and J by 8 bases, with 16 bases between the two germline ends. The germline CDR1 and CDR2 sequences are SGHDN and FVKESK. The CDR3 nucleotides are TGTGCCAGCAGCCAAGATATCGGGGGAATGGGGGAAAAACTGTTTTTT. This codes for CASSQDIGGMGEKLFF.

This chain uses TRBV28 with TRBJ2-4, with D maybe TRBD2 (5 bases). The germline V and J ends were trimmed by 10 bases and 3 bases, with 13 bases remaining between them. Germline V lookup: CDR1 MDHEN, CDR2 SYDVKM. The length of the CDR3 is 13 residues. The CDR3 is CATHHGGKNIQYF. The CDR3 region has the DNA TGTGCCACCCACCACGGAGGCAAAAACATTCAGTACTTC.

There are a few counts of this clone. V usage is TRBV5-4 and J usage is TRBJ1-2; perhaps TRBD1 as D (6 bases). Looked up from germline, CDR1 is SGHNT and CDR2 is YYREEE (reference sequence). CDR3 size: 16 residues. V was shortened by 7 bases and J by 6 bases, with 25 bases between the two germline ends. CDR3 residues: CASGRGAPGTGDGYTF. The DNA of the CDR3 is TGTGCCAGCGGGAGGGGGGCACCGGGCACGGGAGATGGCTACACCTTC.